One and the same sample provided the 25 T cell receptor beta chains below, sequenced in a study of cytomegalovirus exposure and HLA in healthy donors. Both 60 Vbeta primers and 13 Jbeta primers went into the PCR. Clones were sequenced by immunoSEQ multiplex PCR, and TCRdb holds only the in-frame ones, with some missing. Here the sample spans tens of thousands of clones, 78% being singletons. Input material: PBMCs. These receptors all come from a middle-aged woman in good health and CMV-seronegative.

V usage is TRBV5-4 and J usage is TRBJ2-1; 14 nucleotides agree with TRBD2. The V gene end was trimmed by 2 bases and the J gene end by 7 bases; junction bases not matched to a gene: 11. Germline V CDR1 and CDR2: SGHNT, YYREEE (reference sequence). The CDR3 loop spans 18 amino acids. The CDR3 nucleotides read TGTGCCAGCAGCTTAGGTCCCAGACTAGCGGGAGGGCCGAATGAGCAGTTCTTC. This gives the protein CASSLGPRLAGGPNEQFF.

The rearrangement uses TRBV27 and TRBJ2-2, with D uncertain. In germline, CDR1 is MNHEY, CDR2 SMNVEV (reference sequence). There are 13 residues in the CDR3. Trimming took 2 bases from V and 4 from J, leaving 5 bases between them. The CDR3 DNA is TGTGCCAGCAGTTTAGCGTCCACCGGGGAGCTGTTTTTT. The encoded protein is CASSLASTGELFF.

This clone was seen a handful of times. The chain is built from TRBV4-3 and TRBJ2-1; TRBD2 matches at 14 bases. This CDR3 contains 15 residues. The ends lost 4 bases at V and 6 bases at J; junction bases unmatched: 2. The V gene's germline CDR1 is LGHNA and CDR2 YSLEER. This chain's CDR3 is CASSRGLAGGNEQFF. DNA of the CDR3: TGCGCCAGCAGCCGAGGACTAGCGGGAGGCAATGAGCAGTTCTTC.

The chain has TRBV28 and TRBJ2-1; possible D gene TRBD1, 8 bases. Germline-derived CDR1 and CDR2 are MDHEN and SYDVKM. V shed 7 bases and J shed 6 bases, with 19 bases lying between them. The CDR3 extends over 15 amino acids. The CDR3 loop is CASTPSGTGSNEQFF. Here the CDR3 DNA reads TGTGCCAGCACTCCCAGCGGGACAGGTTCCAATGAGCAGTTCTTC.

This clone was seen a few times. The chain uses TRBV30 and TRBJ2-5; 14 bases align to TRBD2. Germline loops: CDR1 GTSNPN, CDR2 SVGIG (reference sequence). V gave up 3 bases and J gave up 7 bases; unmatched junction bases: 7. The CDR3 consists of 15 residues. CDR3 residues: CAWRIGTSGRGTQYF. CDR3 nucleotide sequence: TGTGCCTGGAGAATCGGGACTAGCGGGAGAGGGACCCAGTACTTC.

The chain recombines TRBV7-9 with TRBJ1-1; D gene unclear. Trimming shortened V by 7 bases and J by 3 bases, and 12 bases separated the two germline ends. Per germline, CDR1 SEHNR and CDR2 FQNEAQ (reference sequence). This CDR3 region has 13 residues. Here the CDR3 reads CASTLRRDTEAFF. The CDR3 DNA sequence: TGTGCCAGCACCCTCAGGCGGGACACTGAAGCTTTCTTT.

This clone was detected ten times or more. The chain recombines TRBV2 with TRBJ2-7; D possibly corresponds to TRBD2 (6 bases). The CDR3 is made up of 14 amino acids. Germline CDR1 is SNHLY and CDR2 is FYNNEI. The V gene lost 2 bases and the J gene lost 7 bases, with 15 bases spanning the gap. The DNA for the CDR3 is TGTGCCAGCAGTGAACCCTGGCTAGCGAAAGAGCAGTACTTC. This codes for CASSEPWLAKEQYF.

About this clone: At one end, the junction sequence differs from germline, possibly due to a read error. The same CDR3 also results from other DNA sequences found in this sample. This CDR3 is CSVEEERNSGANVLTF. The CDR3 bases are TGCAGCGTTGAAGAGGAGCGTAACTCTGGGGCCAACGTCCTGACCTTC. The chain has TRBV29-1 and TRBJ2-6; maybe TRBD1 (5 bases). Germline CDR1 SQVTM, CDR2 ANQGSEA. The CDR3 has 16 residues.

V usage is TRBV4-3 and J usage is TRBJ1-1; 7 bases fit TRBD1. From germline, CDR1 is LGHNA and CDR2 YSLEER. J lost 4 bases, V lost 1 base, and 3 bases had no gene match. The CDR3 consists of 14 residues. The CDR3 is CASSQGHRGTEAFF. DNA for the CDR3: TGCGCCAGCAGCCAAGGGCACAGGGGCACTGAAGCTTTCTTT.

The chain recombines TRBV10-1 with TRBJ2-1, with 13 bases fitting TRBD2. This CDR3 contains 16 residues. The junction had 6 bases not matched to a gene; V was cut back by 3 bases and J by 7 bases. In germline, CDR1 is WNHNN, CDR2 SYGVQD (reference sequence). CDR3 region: CASSDPGLAGANEQFF. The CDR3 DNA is TGCGCCAGCAGTGATCCCGGACTAGCGGGAGCGAATGAGCAGTTCTTC.

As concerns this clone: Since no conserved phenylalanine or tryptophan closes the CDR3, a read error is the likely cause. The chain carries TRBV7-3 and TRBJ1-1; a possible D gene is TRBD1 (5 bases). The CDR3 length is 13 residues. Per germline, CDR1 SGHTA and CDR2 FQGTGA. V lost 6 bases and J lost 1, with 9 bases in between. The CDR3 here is CASSSTGNTEAFV. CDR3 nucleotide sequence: TGTGCCAGCAGTTCCACAGGGAACACTGAAGCTTTCGTT.

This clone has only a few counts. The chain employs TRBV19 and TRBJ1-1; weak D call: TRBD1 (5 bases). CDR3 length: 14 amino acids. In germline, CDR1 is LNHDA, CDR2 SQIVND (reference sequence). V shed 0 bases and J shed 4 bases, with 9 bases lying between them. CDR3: CASSIDAGGTEAFF. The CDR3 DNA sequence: TGTGCCAGTAGTATAGATGCCGGGGGCACTGAAGCTTTCTTT.

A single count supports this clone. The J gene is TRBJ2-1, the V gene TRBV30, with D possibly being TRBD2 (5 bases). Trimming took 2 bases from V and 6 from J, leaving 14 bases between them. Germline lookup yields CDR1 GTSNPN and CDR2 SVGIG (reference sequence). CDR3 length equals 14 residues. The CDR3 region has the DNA TGTGCCTGGAGTTGGCTAGCAGCAATCAATGAGCAGTTCTTC. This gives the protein CAWSWLAAINEQFF. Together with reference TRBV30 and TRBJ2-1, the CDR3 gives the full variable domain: SQTIHQWPATLVQPVGSPLSLECTVEGTSNPNLYWYRQAAGRGLQLLFYSVGIGQISSEVPQNLSASRPQDRQFILSSKKLLLSDSGFYLCAWSWLAAINEQFFGPGTRLTVL.

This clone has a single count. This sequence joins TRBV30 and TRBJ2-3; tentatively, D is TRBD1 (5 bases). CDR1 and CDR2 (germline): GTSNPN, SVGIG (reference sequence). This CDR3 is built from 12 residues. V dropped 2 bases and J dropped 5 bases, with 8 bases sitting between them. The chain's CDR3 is CAWSSGQDTQYF. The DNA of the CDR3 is TGTGCCTGGAGTTCAGGGCAAGATACGCAGTATTTT. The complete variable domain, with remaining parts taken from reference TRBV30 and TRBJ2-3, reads SQTIHQWPATLVQPVGSPLSLECTVEGTSNPNLYWYRQAAGRGLQLLFYSVGIGQISSEVPQNLSASRPQDRQFILSSKKLLLSDSGFYLCAWSSGQDTQYFGPGTRLTVL.

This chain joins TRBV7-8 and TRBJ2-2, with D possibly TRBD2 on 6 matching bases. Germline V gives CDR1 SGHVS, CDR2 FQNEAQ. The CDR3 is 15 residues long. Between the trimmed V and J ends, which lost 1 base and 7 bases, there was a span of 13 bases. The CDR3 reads CASSLGLARSGELFF. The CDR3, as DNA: TGTGCCAGCAGCTTAGGCCTAGCGAGAAGCGGGGAGCTGTTTTTT. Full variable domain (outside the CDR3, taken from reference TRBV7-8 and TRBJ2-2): GAGVSQSPRYKVAKRGQDVALRCDPISGHVSLFWYQQALGQGPEFLTYFQNEAQLDKSGLPSDRFFAERPEGSVSTLKIQRTQQEDSAVYLCASSLGLARSGELFFGEGSRLTVL.

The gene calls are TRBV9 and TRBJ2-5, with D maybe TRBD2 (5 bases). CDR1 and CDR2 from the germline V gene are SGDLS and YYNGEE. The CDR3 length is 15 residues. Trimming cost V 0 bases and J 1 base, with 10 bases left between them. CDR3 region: CASSVEGSSQETQYF. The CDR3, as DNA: TGTGCCAGCAGCGTAGAAGGGAGCAGCCAAGAGACCCAGTACTTC.

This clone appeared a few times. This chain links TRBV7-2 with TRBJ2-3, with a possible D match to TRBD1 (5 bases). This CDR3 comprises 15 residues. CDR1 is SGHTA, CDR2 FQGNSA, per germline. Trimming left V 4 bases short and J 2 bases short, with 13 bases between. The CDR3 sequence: CASSSQGIDTDTQYF. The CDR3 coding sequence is TGTGCCAGCAGCTCCCAGGGTATCGACACAGATACGCAGTATTTT.

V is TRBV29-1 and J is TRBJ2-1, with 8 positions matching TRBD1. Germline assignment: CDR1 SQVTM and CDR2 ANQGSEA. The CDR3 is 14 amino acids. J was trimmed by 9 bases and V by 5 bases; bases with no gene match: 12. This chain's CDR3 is CSVYWTGRFREQFF. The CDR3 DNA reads TGCAGCGTTTATTGGACAGGGCGGTTTCGTGAGCAGTTCTTC.

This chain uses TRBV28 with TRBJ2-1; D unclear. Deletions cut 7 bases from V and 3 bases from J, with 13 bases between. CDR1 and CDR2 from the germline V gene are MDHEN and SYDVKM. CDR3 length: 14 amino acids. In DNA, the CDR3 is TGTGCCAGCACCCAATCTCCTAGCTACAATGAGCAGTTCTTC. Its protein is CASTQSPSYNEQFF. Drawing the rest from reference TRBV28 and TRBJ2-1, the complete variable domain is DVKVTQSSRYLVKRTGEKVFLECVQDMDHENMFWYRQDPGLGLRLIYFSYDVKMKEKGDIPEGYSVSREKKERFSLILESASTNQTSMYLCASTQSPSYNEQFFGPGTRLTVL.

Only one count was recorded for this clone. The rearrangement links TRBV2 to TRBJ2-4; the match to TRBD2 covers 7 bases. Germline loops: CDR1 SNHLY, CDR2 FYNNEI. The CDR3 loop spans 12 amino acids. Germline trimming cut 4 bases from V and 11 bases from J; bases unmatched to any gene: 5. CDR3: CASSARGRVQYF. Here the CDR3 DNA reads TGTGCCAGCAGTGCTAGAGGGAGGGTTCAGTACTTC.

Here the CDR3 reads CASSSRGLQVTDTQYF. Written as DNA, the CDR3 is TGTGCCAGCAGTTCCAGGGGGCTACAGGTCACAGATACGCAGTATTTT. This chain uses TRBV27 with TRBJ2-3, with 8 bases identical to TRBD1. The CDR3 runs to 16 residues. Unmatched junction bases numbered 8, after V lost 4 bases and J lost 2 bases. Germline loops: CDR1 MNHEY, CDR2 SMNVEV (reference sequence).

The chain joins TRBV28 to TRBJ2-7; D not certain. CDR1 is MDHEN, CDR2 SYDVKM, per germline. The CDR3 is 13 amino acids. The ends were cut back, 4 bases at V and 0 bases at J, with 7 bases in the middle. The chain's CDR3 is CASSSPVSYEQYF. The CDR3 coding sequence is TGTGCCAGCAGTTCCCCGGTCTCCTACGAGCAGTACTTC.

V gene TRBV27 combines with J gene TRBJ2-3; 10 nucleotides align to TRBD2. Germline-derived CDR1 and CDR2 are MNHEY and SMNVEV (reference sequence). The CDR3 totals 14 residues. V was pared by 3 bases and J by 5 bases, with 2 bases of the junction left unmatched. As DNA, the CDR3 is TGTGCCAGCAGTTTTCTAGCGGGAGTAGATACGCAGTATTTT. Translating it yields CASSFLAGVDTQYF.

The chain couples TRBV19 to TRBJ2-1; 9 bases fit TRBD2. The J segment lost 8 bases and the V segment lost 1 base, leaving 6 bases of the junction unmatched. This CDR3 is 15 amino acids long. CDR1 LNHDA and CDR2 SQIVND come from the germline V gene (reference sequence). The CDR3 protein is CASSIVVSGSYEQFF. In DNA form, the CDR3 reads TGTGCCAGTAGTATAGTCGTTAGCGGGAGCTATGAGCAGTTCTTC.

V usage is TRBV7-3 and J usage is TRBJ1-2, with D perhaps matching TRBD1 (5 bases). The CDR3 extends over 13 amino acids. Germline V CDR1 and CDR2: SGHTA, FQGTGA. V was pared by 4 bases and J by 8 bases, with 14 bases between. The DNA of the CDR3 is TGTGCCAGCAGCTCCACCGGGGGGAGAGGCTACACCTTC. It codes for CASSSTGGRGYTF.